Below are 17 T cell receptor beta chains sequenced from a single sample in a study of blood T cell repertoires in COVID-19. Generated by immunoSEQ multiplex PCR, the TCRdb table keeps only in-frame clones and is missing some. Of around 150,000 clones listed, around 92% were seen once; the top ten hold about 5.3%. Sequencing used peripheral blood. These receptor sequences come from a man aged 25 to 40 with COVID-19, enrolled during active disease.

The J gene is TRBJ1-2, the V gene TRBV11-2, with D possibly matching TRBD1 (5 bases). CDR3 length: 16 amino acids. In germline, CDR1 is SGHAT, CDR2 FQNNGV. Trimming cost V 5 bases and J 8 bases, with 24 bases left between them. CDR3 protein: CASSQREGRALGGYTF. For the CDR3, the DNA is TGTGCCAGCAGCCAGAGGGAGGGCAGGGCCTTGGGGGGCTACACCTTC.

The CDR3 loop is CASSEDPGLLNTEAFF. Written as DNA, the CDR3 is TGTGCCAGCAGCGAAGACCCGGGACTTTTGAACACTGAAGCTTTCTTT. This chain links TRBV7-8 with TRBJ1-1, with D possibly TRBD1 on 5 matching bases. The CDR3 has 16 amino acids. Deletions cut 5 bases from V and 0 bases from J, with 16 bases between. Germline lookup yields CDR1 SGHVS and CDR2 FQNEAQ. The complete variable domain, with remaining parts taken from reference TRBV7-8 and TRBJ1-1, reads GAGVSQSPRYKVAKRGQDVALRCDPISGHVSLFWYQQALGQGPEFLTYFQNEAQLDKSGLPSDRFFAERPEGSVSTLKIQRTQQEDSAVYLCASSEDPGLLNTEAFFGQGTRLTVV.

The rearrangement links TRBV7-9 to TRBJ2-1; TRBD2 aligns across 8 bases. V shed 5 bases, J shed 7 bases, and the junction held 4 bases outside the gene matches. The CDR3 runs to 13 residues. Germline assignment: CDR1 SEHNR and CDR2 FQNEAQ (reference sequence). CDR3 amino acids: CASSPGGQNEQFF. The CDR3 bases are TGTGCCAGCAGCCCGGGGGGGCAAAATGAGCAGTTCTTC.

The chain carries TRBV7-2 and TRBJ2-1; 9 nucleotides align to TRBD1. Germline V gene sequence: CDR1 SGHTA, CDR2 FQGNSA. This CDR3 has 14 residues. After removal of 5 bases from V and 10 bases from J, the junction contained 9 bases not matched to a gene. CDR3: CASSGWAGTGEQFF. The CDR3 nucleotides are TGTGCCAGCAGCGGATGGGCGGGGACAGGGGAGCAGTTCTTC.

V usage is TRBV11-3 and J usage is TRBJ1-1; 7 nucleotides line up with TRBD1. CDR3 length: 17 residues. Germline CDR1 reads SGHNT; CDR2 reads YENEEA. V trimming: 1 base; J trimming: 1 base; junction bases outside the gene matches: 9. The CDR3 protein is CASSLGTGAPGNTEAFF. The DNA for the CDR3 is TGTGCCAGCAGCTTAGGAACAGGGGCTCCAGGGAACACTGAAGCTTTCTTT.

V and J are TRBV20-1 and TRBJ2-7; D assignment may be TRBD1 or TRBD2 (5 bases each). The CDR3 totals 12 residues. Looked up from germline, CDR1 is DFQATT and CDR2 is SNEGSKA (reference sequence). V lost 3 bases to trimming and J lost 5 bases, with 11 bases between them. The CDR3 protein is CSASGAGDEQYF. As DNA, the CDR3 is TGCAGTGCTAGTGGGGCCGGGGACGAGCAGTACTTC.

The chain combines TRBV18 with TRBJ2-2; tentative D call: TRBD2 (5 bases). The CDR3 has 18 residues. Trimming cost V 2 bases and J 0 bases, with 16 bases left between them. CDR1 KGHSH and CDR2 LQKENI come from the germline V gene. CDR3 DNA: TGTGCCAGCTCACCAAGGAGCGGCGTCGACGCGAACACCGGGGAGCTGTTTTTT. Protein sequence: CASSPRSGVDANTGELFF.

The CDR3 loop is CASSYLAGAGYEQFF. Here the CDR3 DNA reads TGTGCCAGCAGCTACCTAGCGGGGGCAGGGTATGAGCAGTTCTTC. The chain is built from TRBV7-3 and TRBJ2-1, with 10 bases that match TRBD2. Germline values: CDR1 SGHTA, CDR2 FQGTGA. Trimming at V came to 4 bases and at J to 8 bases, leaving 8 bases not matched to a gene. There are 15 residues in the CDR3.

The chain is built from TRBV20-1 and TRBJ2-7; possibly TRBD2 for D (6 bases). The germline V and J ends were trimmed by 6 bases and 3 bases, with 18 bases remaining between them. The CDR3 spans 14 residues. In germline, CDR1 is DFQATT, CDR2 SNEGSKA (reference sequence). CDR3 nucleotide sequence: TGCAGTGCCAGTAAATTCGGGAGAGACTACGAGCAGTACTTC. Protein sequence: CSASKFGRDYEQYF.

The sample holds one count of this clone. The rearrangement uses TRBV4-3 and TRBJ2-5, with 9 positions matching TRBD1. Trimming took 1 base from V and 5 from J; bases not matched to a gene: 5. The CDR3 has 15 residues. Germline V gives CDR1 LGHNA, CDR2 YSLEER. CDR3 nucleotide sequence: TGCGCCAGCAGCCAAGGCGGGACAGGGCTTGAGACCCAGTACTTC. Amino acid sequence: CASSQGGTGLETQYF.

The chain has TRBV24-1 and TRBJ2-2, with D maybe TRBD1 (5 bases). The CDR3 covers 15 residues. V dropped 3 bases and J dropped 1 base, with 8 bases sitting between them. CDR1 KGHDR and CDR2 SFDVKD come from the germline V gene. In DNA form, the CDR3 reads TGTGCCACCAGTGATCTCCAGGGGAACACCGGGGAGCTGTTTTTT. Its translation is CATSDLQGNTGELFF.

The chain carries TRBV11-3 and TRBJ2-1; 9 positions match TRBD2. Trimming at V came to 2 bases and at J to 2 bases, leaving 4 bases not matched to a gene. This CDR3 contains 16 residues. Germline values: CDR1 SGHNT, CDR2 YENEEA. Here the CDR3 DNA reads TGTGCCAGCAGCTTAATAGGCGGGGGGGCCTACAATGAGCAGTTCTTC. This translates into CASSLIGGGAYNEQFF.

In nucleotides, the CDR3 is TGTGCCAGCAGCTTGACGGGAAGTCTAGCCAAAAACATTCAGTACTTC. Its translation: CASSLTGSLAKNIQYF. This chain joins TRBV5-4 and TRBJ2-4; D is possibly TRBD2 (5 bases). Germline V lookup: CDR1 SGHNT, CDR2 YYREEE (reference sequence). V was clipped by 1 base and J by 0 bases, with 11 bases between them. This CDR3 contains 16 residues.

This rearrangement joins TRBV30 to TRBJ2-3, with TRBD1 identical over 9 bases. With 2 bases clipped from V and 6 bases from J, the junction kept 9 bases outside the gene matches. Germline-derived CDR1 and CDR2 are GTSNPN and SVGIG (reference sequence). The CDR3 is made up of 15 amino acids. The CDR3 bases are TGTGCCTGGAGTAAAGGGGGGACAGGGCCCGATACGCAGTATTTT. Encoded protein: CAWSKGGTGPDTQYF.

For the CDR3, the DNA is TGTGCCAGCAGTCAGTACGCCGCTTCCTACAATGAGCAGTTCTTC. This encodes CASSQYAASYNEQFF. V is TRBV27 and J is TRBJ2-1; D uncertain. The germline V and J ends were trimmed by 5 bases and 1 base, with 12 bases remaining between them. The germline V gene has CDR1 MNHEY and CDR2 SMNVEV (reference sequence). The CDR3 consists of 15 residues.

The chain combines TRBV19 with TRBJ1-5; TRBD1 matches 7 bases. J gave up 3 bases and V 5 bases, and 4 bases lay outside the gene matches. CDR1 is LNHDA, CDR2 SQIVND, per germline (reference sequence). CDR3 length: 14 residues. This CDR3 is CASSDGQANQPQHF. The CDR3 DNA follows: TGTGCCAGTAGTGATGGACAGGCCAATCAGCCCCAGCATTTT.

This chain connects TRBV9 to TRBJ1-1; 8 nucleotides match TRBD1. Germline V gene sequence: CDR1 SGDLS, CDR2 YYNGEE. This CDR3 is built from 16 residues. Unmatched junction bases numbered 13, after V lost 3 bases and J lost 6 bases. CDR3 DNA: TGTGCCAGCAGCGCGAATCCAAGGCAGGGGGCGTCTGAAGCTTTCTTT. Translating it yields CASSANPRQGASEAFF. The full variable domain, in which reference TRBV9 and TRBJ1-1 provide the parts outside the CDR3, is DSGVTQTPKHLITATGQRVTLRCSPRSGDLSVYWYQQSLDQGLQFLIQYYNGEERAKGNILERFSAQQFPDLHSELNLSSLELGDSALYFCASSANPRQGASEAFFGQGTRLTVV.